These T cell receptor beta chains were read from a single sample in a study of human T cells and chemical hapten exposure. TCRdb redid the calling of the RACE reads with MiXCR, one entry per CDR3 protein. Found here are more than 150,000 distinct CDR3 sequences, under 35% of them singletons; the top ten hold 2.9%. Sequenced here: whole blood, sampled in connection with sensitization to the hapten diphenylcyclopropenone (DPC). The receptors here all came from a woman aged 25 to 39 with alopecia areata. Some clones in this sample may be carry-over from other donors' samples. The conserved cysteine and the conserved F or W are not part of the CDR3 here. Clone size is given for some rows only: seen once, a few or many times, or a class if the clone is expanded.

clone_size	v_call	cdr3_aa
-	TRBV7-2	ASSRTDSLYTQY
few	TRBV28	ASSLVRQGGYQETQY
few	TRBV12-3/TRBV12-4	ASSSGQGGREQY
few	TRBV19	ASSISTGLTGELF
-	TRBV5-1	ASSHRGEDTEAF
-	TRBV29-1	SGRRQEETQY
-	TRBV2	ASTQEETSF
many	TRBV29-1	SVPRVETQY
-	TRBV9	ASSVDGQSSYEQY
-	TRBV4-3	ASSQGQSYNEQF
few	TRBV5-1	ASSSNFEKLF
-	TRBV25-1	ASSPHRTGGSYNEQF
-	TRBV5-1	ASSLGSGGYEQY
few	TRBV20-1	SARPLLTASNTEAF
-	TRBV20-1	SARGTGISYEQY
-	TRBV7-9	ASSWEQGPAF
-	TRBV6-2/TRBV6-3	ASSLGGSRETQY
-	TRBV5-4	ASSPGRGLNTEAF
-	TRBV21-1	ASIDGGGELF
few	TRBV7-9	ASSLGAGYT
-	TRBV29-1	SGGLLTGELF
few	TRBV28	ASSLKGGDNEQF
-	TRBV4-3	ASSQPDRPGALF
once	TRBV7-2	ASSLQSGGTTDTQY
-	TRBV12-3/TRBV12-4	ASMTGWAKETQY
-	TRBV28	ASSPPGQLGTDTQY
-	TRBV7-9	ASSLTSGSGDQPQH
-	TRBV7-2	ASSLQNGGQY